This T cell receptor beta chain derives from a study of blood T cell repertoires in COVID-19. Background on the study: Material from acute and convalescent COVID-19 was sourced from the United States, Italy and Spain.

In the original analysis: Nucleated cell counts were estimated from reference gene primer amplification. Generated by immunoSEQ multiplex PCR, the TCRdb table keeps only in-frame clones and is missing some. V, J and clone size derive from that table, while D and trimming were established from the DNA sequence. The data contain some 100,000 clones, 88% of them singletons. This sequence was found in a woman aged 80 or over with active COVID-19. Sequencing used peripheral blood.

Here the CDR3 DNA reads TGTGCCATCAGTGGCCGGGACACATTCTCCTACGAGCAGTACTTC. This encodes CAISGRDTFSYEQYF. This chain uses TRBV10-3 with TRBJ2-7; the D gene is possibly TRBD1 (6 bases). Trimming shortened V by 4 bases and J by 0 bases, and 13 bases separated the two germline ends. The CDR3 is 15 amino acids. Germline-derived CDR1 and CDR2 are ENHRY and SYGVKD.